The T cell receptor beta chain under discussion was sequenced for a study of T cell clonality in common variable immunodeficiency. Study-level points and caveats: In common variable immunodeficiency, TCR beta chains reportedly carried fewer deletions and N-nucleotide insertions.

Produced via immunoSEQ multiplex PCR; TCRdb's table is partial and in-frame only. There are 25,000 to 35,000 clones in the sample, none observed a single time. The V gene end was trimmed by 0 bases and the J gene end by 3 bases; junction bases not matched to a gene: 5. The CDR3 length is 16 residues. Germline V lookup: CDR1 SGHRS, CDR2 YFSETQ. Most patients and controls had Caucasian heritage. This clone appeared many times. No antigen is known for it. The CDR3 goes on 3 residues after the read ends, and that part is filled in from the germline J gene. V is TRBV5-1 and J is TRBJ2-3; 9 nucleotides line up with TRBD2. The origin of this receptor is a human donor with common variable immunodeficiency. Sequenced: peripheral blood mononuclear cells. The CDR3 reads CASSLVVAGETDTQYF. The part of the CDR3 DNA that was read is TGCGCCAGCAGCTTGGTGGTAGCGGGGGAAACAGATACG.